Each of the 13 T cell receptor beta chains below was sequenced from the same sample in a study of blood T cell repertoires in COVID-19. Generated by immunoSEQ multiplex PCR, the TCRdb table keeps only in-frame clones and is missing some. This table holds approximately 300,000 clones, 80% to 90% found once. The sequenced material came from PBMCs or T cells enriched from blood (not recorded which). The receptors were sampled from a woman aged 30 to 39 who had recovered from COVID-19.

The rearrangement links TRBV4-2 to TRBJ2-1, with D maybe TRBD1 (6 bases). V was pared by 4 bases and J by 6 bases, with 16 bases between. The CDR3 has 15 amino acids. From germline, CDR1 is LGHNA and CDR2 YNFKEQ. As DNA, the CDR3 is TGTGCCAGCAGCCCAGGGGACCGGGCGGGCAATGAGCAGTTCTTC. It is translated as CASSPGDRAGNEQFF.

The V and J genes are TRBV19 and TRBJ1-4, with 8 bases fitting TRBD1. Germline V gene lookup returns CDR1 LNHDA and CDR2 SQIVND (reference sequence). The J segment lost 7 bases and the V segment lost 3 bases, leaving 7 bases of the junction unmatched. The CDR3 totals 15 residues. CDR3: CASSMADRVGEKLFF. Written as DNA, the CDR3 is TGTGCCAGTAGTATGGCGGACAGGGTCGGTGAAAAACTGTTTTTT.

The J gene is TRBJ2-7, the V gene TRBV3-1 (or the pseudogene TRBV3-2); perhaps TRBD2 as D (6 bases). V was cut by 0 bases and J by 1 base, with 16 bases left in between. The CDR3 spans 17 residues. Germline V lookup: CDR1 LGHDT, CDR2 YNNKEL (reference sequence). CDR3 in amino acids: CASSQDGGTAQSYEQYF. CDR3 bases: TGTGCCAGCAGCCAAGATGGAGGGACCGCGCAATCCTACGAGCAGTACTTC.

The CDR3 nucleotides read TGTGCCAGCAGCTTTCCGGGACAGGTGCCTCGTTGGGAGACTAATGAAAAACTGTTTTTT. Protein product: CASSFPGQVPRWETNEKLFF. The V gene is TRBV4-2, the J gene TRBJ1-4; 8 bases fit TRBD1. V shed 5 bases and J 2 bases; nucleotides not matched to a gene: 19. CDR1 is LGHNA and CDR2 is YNFKEQ in the germline V gene. The CDR3 sequence is 20 residues long.

The chain links TRBV5-4 to TRBJ1-2; the D gene is possibly TRBD1 (5 bases). From germline, CDR1 is SGHNT and CDR2 YYREEE (reference sequence). V was cut by 4 bases and J by 8 bases, with 15 bases left in between. The CDR3 spans 13 residues. This CDR3 is CASSHRTKQGYTF. CDR3 nucleotide sequence: TGTGCCAGCAGCCACCGGACAAAACAGGGCTACACCTTC.

This clone was detected only a few times. The chain is built from TRBV6-5 and TRBJ2-1; D gene unclear. Germline-derived CDR1 and CDR2 are MNHEY and SVGAGI. The V end lost 0 bases, the J end lost 0 bases, and 6 bases lay between the germline ends. The CDR3 runs to 15 residues. This chain's CDR3 is CASSYSAGSYNEQFF. CDR3 in DNA: TGTGCCAGCAGTTACTCCGCCGGCTCCTACAATGAGCAGTTCTTC.

The chain joins TRBV7-8 to TRBJ1-2, with D possibly matching TRBD1 (5 bases). V dropped 4 bases and J dropped 4 bases, with 16 bases sitting between them. This CDR3 spans 15 amino acids. Germline lookup yields CDR1 SGHVS and CDR2 FQNEAQ. The DNA of the CDR3 is TGTGCCAGCAGCTCGTCGACAGTCCGCTCCTATGGCTACACCTTC. Translating it yields CASSSSTVRSYGYTF.

The chain employs TRBV5-6 and TRBJ1-1; 7 bases are shared with TRBD1. With V trimmed by 1 base and J by 8 bases, 8 bases remained unmatched. The CDR3 is 14 residues long. The germline CDR1 and CDR2 sequences are SGHDT and YYEEEE. The CDR3 reads CASSLLSGTAEAFF. The CDR3 DNA follows: TGTGCCAGCAGCTTGCTCTCTGGGACAGCAGAAGCTTTCTTT.

The genes are TRBV6-1 and TRBJ2-1, with a possible D match to TRBD1 (6 bases). The germline V gene encodes CDR1 MNHNS and CDR2 SASEGT. CDR3 length: 18 amino acids. Trimming removed 3 bases from V and 2 bases from J, with 20 bases in between. CDR3 in DNA: TGTGCCAGCAGTGACCGCTTAACAGGGACCTCACCCTACAATGAGCAGTTCTTC. This gives the protein CASSDRLTGTSPYNEQFF.

This rearrangement joins TRBV30 to TRBJ2-5, with TRBD2 identical over 10 bases. V lost 2 bases, J lost 3 bases, and 3 bases stayed unmatched. The CDR3 is 14 residues long. The germline V gene encodes CDR1 GTSNPN and CDR2 SVGIG (reference sequence). The CDR3 here is CAWSHLAGEETQYF. Here the CDR3 DNA reads TGTGCCTGGAGTCATCTAGCGGGGGAAGAGACCCAGTACTTC.

The chain couples TRBV6-2 or TRBV6-3 to TRBJ1-4; TRBD1 agrees at 8 bases. This CDR3 contains 14 residues. V shed 4 bases and J 15 bases; nucleotides not matched to a gene: 13. Germline assignment: CDR1 MNHEY and CDR2 SVGEGT. CDR3 sequence (DNA): TGTGCCAGCAGTTGGGGACAGGCCCCGGGAAGAGTGTTTTTT. Protein product: CASSWGQAPGRVFF.

This clone was recorded at least ten times. The chain uses TRBV29-1 and TRBJ2-7; 7 nucleotides agree with TRBD2. The junction had 13 bases not matched to a gene; V was cut back by 5 bases and J by 0 bases. Germline V CDR1 and CDR2: SQVTM, ANQGSEA. The CDR3 runs to 16 residues. Written as DNA, the CDR3 is TGCAGCGTTTCAGATATCGGGGGGTTGAGCTCCTACGAGCAGTACTTC. It specifies CSVSDIGGLSSYEQYF.

This chain links TRBV6-1 with TRBJ2-5; unclear D gene. V lost 3 bases to trimming and J lost 6 bases, with 14 bases between them. CDR1 and CDR2 from the germline V gene are MNHNS and SASEGT. This CDR3 spans 14 amino acids. The CDR3 region has the DNA TGTGCCAGCAGTGATGTGGCTCCGCGGAAGACCCAGTACTTC. Translation: CASSDVAPRKTQYF.